The clone carrying this T cell receptor beta chain was detected ten times or more. The data derive from a study of early T cells in non-severe SARS-CoV-2 infection. The CDR3 spans 16 residues. Germline CDR1 is SGHTA and CDR2 is FQGTGA. The trim removed 5 bases at V and 7 bases at J, leaving 13 bases unmatched. One entry per CDR3 protein results from TCRdb running MiXCR on the 5' RACE reads. The data contain approximately 27,000 distinct CDR3 sequences, around 5.3% of them seen just once; the ten biggest clones take up roughly 2.5%. The sequencing input was whole blood. The source of this sequence is an adult who was a healthcare worker with PCR-confirmed SARS-CoV-2 infection or an uninfected control (not recorded which). V gene TRBV7-3 combines with J gene TRBJ2-1; 8 nucleotides line up with TRBD2. The CDR3 sequence: CASSLQAQRERNEQFF. CDR3 nucleotide sequence: TGTGCCAGCAGCCTCCAAGCCCAGCGGGAGAGGAATGAGCAGTTCTTC.